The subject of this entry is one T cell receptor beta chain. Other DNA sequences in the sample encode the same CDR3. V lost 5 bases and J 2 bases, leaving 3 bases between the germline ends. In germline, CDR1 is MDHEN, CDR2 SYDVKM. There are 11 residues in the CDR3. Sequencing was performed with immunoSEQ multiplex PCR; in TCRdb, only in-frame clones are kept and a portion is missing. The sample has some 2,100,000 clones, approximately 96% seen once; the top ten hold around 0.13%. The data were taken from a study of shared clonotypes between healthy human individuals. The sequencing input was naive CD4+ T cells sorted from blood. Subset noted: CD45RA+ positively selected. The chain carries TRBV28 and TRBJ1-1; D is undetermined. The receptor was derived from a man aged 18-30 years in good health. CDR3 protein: CASSSNTEAFF. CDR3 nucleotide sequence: TGTGCCAGCAGTAGTAACACTGAAGCTTTCTTT.